The entry below gives a single T cell receptor beta chain sequence along with its context. The data were obtained in a study of cytotoxic CD8 clonotypes in ibrutinib-treated CLL. Overall study: Overall, 24 responses were partial and 2 complete; following median roughly 72 months, roughly 15 patients stayed remitted and around twelve progressed.

Libraries were prepared by immunoSEQ multiplex PCR; TCRdb keeps only in-frame clonotypes and omits some of them. The table lists about 250,000 clones, 70% of them singletons. The sequence derives from a human donor with chronic lymphocytic leukemia. The sample here was PBMCs, taken after 24 months of ibrutinib treatment.

The CDR3 reads CASSSRGPINEKLFF. Here the CDR3 DNA reads TGTGCCAGCAGCTCCAGGGGACCGATTAATGAAAAACTGTTTTTT. This chain uses TRBV7-9 with TRBJ1-4; the D gene is possibly TRBD1 (6 bases). The ends were cut back, 4 bases at V and 4 bases at J, with 13 bases in the middle. Germline V gives CDR1 SEHNR, CDR2 FQNEAQ (reference sequence). The CDR3 extends over 15 amino acids.